The 27 T cell receptor beta chains presented below share a single source sample, sequenced in a study of PD-1 blockade in classical Hodgkin lymphoma. Generated by immunoSEQ multiplex PCR, the TCRdb table keeps only in-frame clones and is missing some. The sample includes about 26,000 clones, around 70% of them seen just once. There was relapse after autologous stem cell transplantation in every patient, and there was variation in brentuximab vedotin exposure. The material sequenced was peripheral blood mononuclear cells (PBMCs), taken before the second cycle of nivolumab. These receptors came from a human donor with classical Hodgkin lymphoma.

V gene TRBV29-1 combines with J gene TRBJ2-2; 11 positions agree with TRBD1. V was clipped by 7 bases and J by 7 bases; unmatched bases: 8. CDR3 size: 14 residues. CDR1 and CDR2 (germline): SQVTM, ANQGSEA. As DNA, the CDR3 is TGCAGCGGCCTTGGACAGGGGGCCTACGGGGAGCTGTTTTTT. It codes for CSGLGQGAYGELFF.

This rearrangement joins TRBV30 to TRBJ1-4, with D possibly matching TRBD1 (5 bases). The germline CDR1 and CDR2 sequences are GTSNPN and SVGIG (reference sequence). The CDR3 consists of 14 residues. V lost 0 bases and J lost 3, with 8 bases in between. CDR3: CAWSVWTSNEKLFF. The CDR3 DNA reads TGTGCCTGGAGTGTATGGACATCTAATGAAAAACTGTTTTTT. Drawing the rest from reference TRBV30 and TRBJ1-4, the complete variable domain is SQTIHQWPATLVQPVGSPLSLECTVEGTSNPNLYWYRQAAGRGLQLLFYSVGIGQISSEVPQNLSASRPQDRQFILSSKKLLLSDSGFYLCAWSVWTSNEKLFFGSGTQLSVL.

This chain joins TRBV7-9 and TRBJ2-7; TRBD2 matches at 11 bases. The V and J ends lost 1 base and 2 bases, in that order; junction bases with no gene match: 7. Germline lookup yields CDR1 SEHNR and CDR2 FQNEAQ (reference sequence). The CDR3 has 17 amino acids. The CDR3 DNA reads TGTGCCAGCAGCTTAGACCCCGGGACTAGCGGCACCTACGAGCAGTACTTC. Amino acid sequence: CASSLDPGTSGTYEQYF.

V gene TRBV30 combines with J gene TRBJ1-2, with D tentatively TRBD1 (6 bases). Germline V gene lookup returns CDR1 GTSNPN and CDR2 SVGIG (reference sequence). V was clipped by 4 bases and J by 6 bases, with 15 bases between them. The CDR3 extends over 13 amino acids. CDR3 loop: CAWNPGALNGYTF. CDR3 bases: TGTGCCTGGAACCCAGGGGCGCTTAATGGCTACACCTTC.

Regarding this clone: A single base separates this from a much larger clone, so it may be a read error. At the DNA level, this CDR3 is encoded by other sequences in the same sample as well. This chain connects TRBV6-5 to TRBJ2-3; maybe TRBD1 (5 bases). Germline lookup yields CDR1 MNHEY and CDR2 SVGAGI. The CDR3 is 15 amino acids. The CDR3: CASRPTAGYPITQYF. The CDR3 nucleotides read TGTGCTAGCAGACCCACCGCAGGGTATCCGATTACGCAGTATTTT.

The table lists this clone with a few counts. The J gene is TRBJ2-3, the V gene TRBV5-1; 10 bases agree with TRBD2. The germline V gene encodes CDR1 SGHRS and CDR2 YFSETQ. There are 16 residues in the CDR3. J gave up 3 bases and V 3 bases, and 7 bases lay outside the gene matches. The CDR3 region is CASSYLAGEGTDTQYF. The CDR3 nucleotides are TGCGCCAGCAGCTATCTAGCGGGAGAGGGGACAGATACGCAGTATTTT. The full variable domain, its missing parts supplied by reference TRBV5-1 and TRBJ2-3, is KAGVTQTPRYLIKTRGQQVTLSCSPISGHRSVSWYQQTPGQGLQFLFEYFSETQRNKGNFPGRFSGRQFSNSRSEMNVSTLELGDSALYLCASSYLAGEGTDTQYFGPGTRLTVL.

This clone showed up just a few times. The chain has TRBV28 and TRBJ2-5; D is unclear. V lost 2 bases, J lost 2 bases, and 6 bases lay in between. The CDR3 is 13 amino acids. Looked up from germline, CDR1 is MDHEN and CDR2 is SYDVKM. The CDR3 bases are TGTGCCAGCAGTTTACTAGATCAAGAGACCCAGTACTTC. Its translation: CASSLLDQETQYF. The entire variable domain, with the rest obtained from reference TRBV28 and TRBJ2-5, is as follows: DVKVTQSSRYLVKRTGEKVFLECVQDMDHENMFWYRQDPGLGLRLIYFSYDVKMKEKGDIPEGYSVSREKKERFSLILESASTNQTSMYLCASSLLDQETQYFGPGTRLLVL.

The V gene is TRBV6-1, the J gene TRBJ2-7, with 9 bases that match TRBD1. Germline CDR1 and CDR2: MNHNS and SASEGT. There are 15 residues in the CDR3. After removal of 4 bases from V and 0 bases from J, the junction contained 4 bases not matched to a gene. CDR3 region: CASSGPGQGSYEQYF. The CDR3 coding sequence is TGTGCCAGCAGTGGACCGGGACAGGGCTCCTACGAGCAGTACTTC.

The chain employs TRBV18 and TRBJ2-3, with D possibly being TRBD2 (5 bases). CDR1 is KGHSH and CDR2 is LQKENI in the germline V gene. This CDR3 contains 15 residues. V dropped 2 bases and J dropped 7 bases, with 16 bases sitting between them. CDR3: CASSPSAPQRYTQYF. CDR3 nucleotide sequence: TGTGCCAGCTCACCATCAGCGCCCCAGCGGTATACGCAGTATTTT.

This chain links TRBV10-3 with TRBJ1-3, with 7 bases fitting TRBD1. Germline lookup yields CDR1 ENHRY and CDR2 SYGVKD. The V segment lost 3 bases and the J segment 2 bases; nucleotides outside the gene matches: 7. The CDR3 is 16 amino acids. Written as DNA, the CDR3 is TGTGCCATCAGTGAAACCCCAGGGGGAACTGGAAACACCATATATTTT. It specifies CAISETPGGTGNTIYF.

The J gene is TRBJ2-4, the V gene TRBV25-1; TRBD1 might be the D (6 bases). The CDR3 loop spans 13 amino acids. Between the trimmed V and J ends, which lost 8 bases and 2 bases, there was a span of 10 bases. Germline V gene sequence: CDR1 MGHDK, CDR2 SYGVNS. The DNA of the CDR3 is TGTGCCAGCGCAGGGGCCTCCAAAAACATTCAGTACTTC. Its protein product is CASAGASKNIQYF.

The rearrangement uses TRBV6-1 and TRBJ1-2, with D perhaps matching TRBD1 (6 bases). The germline CDR1 and CDR2 sequences are MNHNS and SASEGT. Trimming left V 3 bases short and J 3 bases short, with 14 bases between. The CDR3 is made up of 15 amino acids. The CDR3 loop is CASSEGAGVYYGYTF. The CDR3 coding sequence is TGTGCCAGCAGTGAGGGGGCAGGAGTTTACTATGGCTACACCTTC.

This clone was detected a few times. V is TRBV9 and J is TRBJ1-2; no clear D. Germline V lookup: CDR1 SGDLS, CDR2 YYNGEE. The CDR3 totals 15 residues. Trimming stripped 0 bases from V and 0 bases from J, with 9 bases between. The CDR3 DNA reads as TGTGCCAGCAGCGTAGACCCGACCGCTAACTATGGCTACACCTTC. This sequence encodes CASSVDPTANYGYTF.

The rearrangement joins TRBV9 to TRBJ1-6; the D is unclear. Trimming removed 0 bases from V and 2 bases from J, with 9 bases in between. The germline V gene encodes CDR1 SGDLS and CDR2 YYNGEE. The CDR3 is 16 amino acids. CDR3 amino acids: CASSVESSTYNSPLHF. In nucleotides, the CDR3 is TGTGCCAGCAGCGTAGAGTCATCTACCTATAATTCACCCCTCCACTTT.

The DNA for the CDR3 is TGTGCCAGCAGTTACTCGGGGGCCACTGAAGCTTTCTTT. Amino acids: CASSYSGATEAFF. J is TRBJ1-1 and V is TRBV6-5; D possibly corresponds to TRBD1 (6 bases). From germline, CDR1 is MNHEY and CDR2 SVGAGI. Deletions cut 0 bases from V and 4 bases from J, with 6 bases between. The CDR3 covers 13 residues.

The chain employs TRBV5-4 and TRBJ2-7; 7 nucleotides line up with TRBD2. With V trimmed by 0 bases and J by 6 bases, 9 bases remained unmatched. Germline values: CDR1 SGHNT, CDR2 YYREEE (reference sequence). The CDR3 consists of 15 residues. This CDR3 is CASSLVGGGGGEQYF. The CDR3 DNA follows: TGTGCCAGCAGCTTGGTTGGGGGGGGAGGCGGCGAGCAGTACTTC.

In this sample, this clone is medium-sized (0.01 to 0.1%). V and J are TRBV21-1 and TRBJ1-4; no DNA check was done on the table's D call, TRBD1. TRBV21-1 is reported as a pseudogene. CDR3 length: 11 amino acids. In nucleotides, the CDR3 is TGTGCCAGCAGCAGACAGGGGAAACTGTTTTTT. Translation: CASSRQGKLFF.

The chain links TRBV2 to TRBJ2-5; TRBD2 aligns across 11 bases. The end of the DNA fits TRBJ2-7 better, so the J call may be wrong. Germline V lookup: CDR1 SNHLY, CDR2 FYNNEI. The CDR3 runs 15 residues. In nucleotides, the CDR3 is TGTGCCAGCAGGGCGGGGACTAGCGGTGCCTACGAGCAGTACTTC. As protein: CASRAGTSGAYEQYF.

This chain connects TRBV6-5 to TRBJ1-2, with D hard to call. CDR1 and CDR2 from the germline V gene are MNHEY and SVGAGI. V lost 0 bases and J 0 bases, leaving 8 bases between the germline ends. This CDR3 region has 15 residues. The CDR3 DNA reads TGTGCCAGCAGTTACTCGGGTCAAGCTAACTATGGCTACACCTTC. Protein product: CASSYSGQANYGYTF.

The rearrangement joins TRBV6-1 to TRBJ2-5; D may be TRBD1 (6 bases). Germline CDR1 is MNHNS and CDR2 is SASEGT. CDR3 length equals 15 residues. Trimming took off 3 bases at V and 9 bases at J, with 20 bases between the two ends. The CDR3: CASSDLVAGTRAQYF. The DNA of the CDR3 is TGTGCCAGCAGTGATCTCGTGGCAGGGACAAGGGCCCAGTACTTC.

J is TRBJ2-2 and V is TRBV7-2, with TRBD2 matching 11 bases. V dropped 1 base and J dropped 5; count of bases not matched to a gene: 12. The CDR3 extends over 19 amino acids. Germline CDR1 SGHTA, CDR2 FQGNSA. CDR3 in DNA: TGTGCCAGCAGCTTAGGCCCCCTTTCTAGCGGGAGGAATACCGGGGAGCTGTTTTTT. Translated: CASSLGPLSSGRNTGELFF.

This chain uses TRBV4-1 with TRBJ1-2; D is ambiguous. With 0 bases removed from V and 8 bases from J, the gap between germline ends came to 10 bases. Looked up from germline, CDR1 is MGHRA and CDR2 is YSYEKL. This CDR3 region has 13 residues. The CDR3 is CASSQDSVGGYTF. CDR3 bases: TGCGCCAGCAGCCAAGATAGCGTGGGGGGCTACACCTTC.

This rearrangement joins TRBV4-2 to TRBJ2-1, with D tentatively TRBD1 or TRBD2 (6 bases each). There are 14 residues in the CDR3. The germline V and J ends were trimmed by 4 bases and 12 bases, with 19 bases remaining between them. CDR1 and CDR2 (germline): LGHNA, YNFKEQ. The CDR3 region has the DNA TGTGCCAGCAGCCCCGTAGGGGGAGGTGAGGGGCAGTTCTTC. Translating gives CASSPVGGGEGQFF.

The chain carries TRBV6-5 and TRBJ1-1; possible D gene TRBD1, 5 bases. The V end was cut by 6 bases, the J end by 0 bases, with 14 bases between. The CDR3 length is 15 residues. CDR1 and CDR2 (germline): MNHEY, SVGAGI. The CDR3 DNA is TGTGCCAGCAGACTACTTGCGGGGCTGAACACTGAAGCTTTCTTT. Protein sequence: CASRLLAGLNTEAFF.

The J gene is TRBJ2-1, the V gene TRBV6-5; the D is unclear. This CDR3 contains 14 residues. The V and J ends lost 6 bases and 1 base respectively, with 10 bases between them. The germline CDR1 and CDR2 sequences are MNHEY and SVGAGI. For the CDR3, the DNA is TGTGCCAGCAGACGTCTAGAGTCCTACAATGAGCAGTTCTTC. The encoded protein is CASRRLESYNEQFF.

V usage is TRBV6-1 and J usage is TRBJ2-2; D call uncertain. CDR1 and CDR2 (germline): MNHNS, SASEGT. The V end lost 7 bases, the J end lost 1 base, and 10 bases lay between the germline ends. The CDR3 consists of 14 residues. The CDR3 spells CASIGHWNTGELFF. The CDR3 nucleotides read TGTGCCAGCATAGGGCATTGGAACACCGGGGAGCTGTTTTTT.

V and J are TRBV7-9 and TRBJ2-7; no definite D call. Germline V gives CDR1 SEHNR, CDR2 FQNEAQ (reference sequence). The V end lost 5 bases, the J end lost 2 bases, and 16 bases lay between the germline ends. This CDR3 spans 15 amino acids. CDR3 loop: CASSPELVFAYEQYF. As DNA, the CDR3 is TGTGCCAGCAGCCCTGAGTTGGTGTTTGCCTACGAGCAGTACTTC.